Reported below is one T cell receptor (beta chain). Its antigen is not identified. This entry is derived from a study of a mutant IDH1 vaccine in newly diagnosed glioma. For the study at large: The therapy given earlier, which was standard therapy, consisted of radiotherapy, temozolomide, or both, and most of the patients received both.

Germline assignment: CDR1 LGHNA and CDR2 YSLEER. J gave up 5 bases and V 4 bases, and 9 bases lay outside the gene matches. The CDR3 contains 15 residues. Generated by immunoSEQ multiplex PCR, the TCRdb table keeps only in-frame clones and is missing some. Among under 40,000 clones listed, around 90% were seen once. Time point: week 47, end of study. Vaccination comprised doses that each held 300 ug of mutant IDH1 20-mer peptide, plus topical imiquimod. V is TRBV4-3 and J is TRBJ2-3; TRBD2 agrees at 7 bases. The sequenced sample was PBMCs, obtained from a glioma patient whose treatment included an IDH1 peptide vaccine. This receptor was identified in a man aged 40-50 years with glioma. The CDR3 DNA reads TGCGCCAGCAGCCGGGAGCCGGGAGGTCAAGATACGCAGTATTTT. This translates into CASSREPGGQDTQYF.